This is a list of T cell receptor beta chains from one sample in a study of CD8+CD57+ T cells in acquired aplastic anemia. TCRdb passed the reads through MiXCR, listing each CDR3 protein once. The sample records roughly 160,000 distinct CDR3 sequences, about three fifths being singletons. The sequencing sample was made of sorted CD4+, CD8+, or CD8+CD57+ T cells (not recorded which) from PBMCs. These receptors all come from a human donor in good health. Both conserved end residues are part of each CDR3. A D gene is named only where the DNA matches it firmly. Clone size is stated in some rows and not others, as once, few, many or a class when expanded.

NA TRBJ2-7 TRBV24-1 TRBD1 TGTGCCACCAGTGAGGGACAGGGGAGACTCGAGCAGTACTTC CATSEGQGRLEQYF
NA TRBJ1-1 TRBV5-4 TRBD1 TGTGCCAGCAGCTTGGAACAGGGGGCTTGGGAAGCTTTCTTT CASSLEQGAWEAFF
NA TRBJ1-2 TRBV15 NA TGTGCCACCAGCCGGAGCAGGGTACGACATGGCTACACCTTC CATSRSRVRHGYTF
many TRBJ1-1 TRBV20-1 TRBD1 TGCAGTGCCCCAGGGGGCGTGGGAACTGAAGCTTTCTTT CSAPGGVGTEAFF
NA TRBJ2-7 TRBV29-1 NA TGCAGCGTGGCAGGGCCGTACGAGCAGTACTTC CSVAGPYEQYF
NA TRBJ1-2 TRBV12-3/TRBV12-4 TRBD1 TGTGCCAGCGCGACTCACGGGACAGATTATGGCTACACCTTC CASATHGTDYGYTF
NA TRBJ2-7 TRBV20-1 NA TGCAGTGCTAGGCCGGGACATGTGTACGAGCAGTACTTC CSARPGHVYEQYF
NA TRBJ2-5 TRBV7-9 NA TGTGCCAGCAGCCCGCCGGACGGGCAAGAGACCCAGTACTTC CASSPPDGQETQYF
NA TRBJ1-2 TRBV10-3 NA TGTGCCATCAGTGGGGGAGAATGGGAACATGGCTACACCTTC CAISGGEWEHGYTF
NA TRBJ2-5 TRBV10-3 NA TGTGCCATCAGTGAGTCCACTTTTGAGACCCAGTACTTC CAISESTFETQYF
once TRBJ2-3 TRBV10-3 TRBD1 TGTGCCATCAGTGCCACAGGGGGCCGCACAGATACGCAGTATTTT CAISATGGRTDTQYF
NA TRBJ2-7 TRBV11-2 NA TGTGCCAGCAGCCTGGCGGGGCAGGGGGGCTACGAGCAGTACTTC CASSLAGQGGYEQYF
NA TRBJ1-1 TRBV2 NA TGTGCCAGCAGTGCGACCATGAACACTGAAGCTTTCTTT CASSATMNTEAFF
few TRBJ2-1 TRBV29-1 TRBD2 TGCAGCGTTGGGCGGGAGTCGATCTACAATGAGCAGTTCTTC CSVGRESIYNEQFF
NA TRBJ2-3 TRBV7-3 NA TGTGCCAGCAGCTCGTACGGGGATACGCAGTATTTT CASSSYGDTQYF
NA TRBJ2-7 TRBV20-1 NA TGCAGTGCTAATTCCGTCGGGGCTTACGAGCAGTACTTC CSANSVGAYEQYF
NA TRBJ2-5 TRBV15 TRBD1 TGTGCCACCAGCAGGACCGGGACAGGGGCCGAGACCCAGTACTTC CATSRTGTGAETQYF
NA TRBJ1-3 TRBV2 TRBD1 TGTGCCAGCAGTGGACAGGGGTCCGGAAACACCATATATTTT CASSGQGSGNTIYF
many TRBJ2-1 TRBV13 NA TGTGCCAGCAGCTTGGTGGGAGCTACGGATGAGCAGTTCTTC CASSLVGATDEQFF
NA TRBJ2-5 TRBV2 NA TGTGCCAGCACCCTTCTTCTGGAGCAAGAGACCCAGTACTTC CASTLLLEQETQYF
few TRBJ2-5 TRBV20-1 NA TGCAGTGCTAGGTCTGCAGGATGGGCGGAGACCCAGTACTTC CSARSAGWAETQYF
NA TRBJ2-5 TRBV5-5 TRBD2 TGTGCCAGCAGCTTGAGGAGGGGGACTAGCGGGGGAGAGACCCAGTACTTC CASSLRRGTSGGETQYF
NA TRBJ2-6 TRBV20-1 TRBD1 TGCAGTGCTAGAGATATGGGACAGGTGCTCTCTGGGGCCAACGTCCTGACTTTC CSARDMGQVLSGANVLTF
NA TRBJ1-2 TRBV29-1 NA TGCAGCGTATCAGGGCCCAGAAACTATGGCTACACCTTC CSVSGPRNYGYTF
once TRBJ1-5 TRBV7-9 TRBD1 TGTGCCAGCAGCTTGGGGACAGGGACAGGTCAGCCCCAGCATTTT CASSLGTGTGQPQHF
NA TRBJ1-6 TRBV12-3/TRBV12-4 NA TGTGCCAGCAGGCACAGCATGGGGTCACCCCTCCACTTT CASRHSMGSPLHF
many TRBJ2-7 TRBV6-1 TRBD1 TGTGCCAGCAGAAGTTACGGGACAGCTCCCTACGAGCAGTACTTC CASRSYGTAPYEQYF
once TRBJ2-3 TRBV19 NA TGTGCCAGTAGTATAGATCCCCCTCCTGGGCAAGATACGCAGTATTTT CASSIDPPPGQDTQYF
NA TRBJ1-1 TRBV15 NA TGTGCCACCAGCAGAGATCAGTCGGTGTCCACTGAAGCTTTCTTT CATSRDQSVSTEAFF
NA TRBJ2-6 TRBV9 TRBD1 TGTGCCAGCAAGGGGGCCTCTGGGGCCAACGTCCTGACTTTC CASKGASGANVLTF
once TRBJ2-1 TRBV20-1 NA TGCAGTGCTAGAGGGGGCGGGACCATCTACAATGAGCAGTTCTTC CSARGGGTIYNEQFF
NA TRBJ2-5 TRBV19 TRBD1 TGTGCCAGCTACCGGGACAGGGGGCCAGAGACCCAGTACTTC CASYRDRGPETQYF
many TRBJ1-1 TRBV20-1 NA TGCAGTGCTAGCGGCGGGGGACGGATTGAAGCTTTCTTT CSASGGGRIEAFF
NA TRBJ1-1 TRBV29-1 NA TGCAGCGTTGAAAGTTGGGTTATGGACACTGAAGCTTTCTTT CSVESWVMDTEAFF
many TRBJ2-7 TRBV2 TRBD1 TGTGCCAGCGGGTCCGGGACAGGGTTGCACGAGCAGTACTTC CASGSGTGLHEQYF
many TRBJ2-7 TRBV5-6 TRBD2 TGTGCCAGCAGCTTGGCTAGCGGGGATAGATACTACGAGCAGTACTTC CASSLASGDRYYEQYF
NA TRBJ1-5 TRBV2 NA TGCGCCAGCAGCCAAGTGAATCAGCCCCAGCATTTT CASSQVNQPQHF
NA TRBJ2-2 TRBV12-3/TRBV12-4 NA TGTGCCAGCAGGCCCGACAGCACCCTCGTCAACACCGGGGAGCTGTTTTTT CASRPDSTLVNTGELFF
once TRBJ1-1 TRBV5-1 NA TGCGCCAGCAGCCTAAGGGGGAGGGGAGATGAAGCTTTCTTT CASSLRGRGDEAFF
NA TRBJ2-2 TRBV24-1 TRBD1 TGTGCCACCAGTGATTTGAGGGGGCCAACCGGGGAGCTGTTTTTT CATSDLRGPTGELFF
many TRBJ2-2 TRBV11-2 TRBD2 TGTGCCAGCAGCTCGGGACTAGCGGGGAACACCGGGGAGCTGTTTTTT CASSSGLAGNTGELFF
NA TRBJ1-1 TRBV20-1 TRBD1 TGCAGTGCTAGAGATTTGTGGGACAGCATATCGAACACTGAAGCTTTCTTT CSARDLWDSISNTEAFF
NA TRBJ1-1 TRBV7-2 NA TGTGCCAGCAGTACCGGGGTCCCTGAAGCTTTCTTT CASSTGVPEAFF
NA TRBJ2-5 TRBV5-1 TRBD2 TGTGCCAGCAGCTGGATCGGGGGGCAAGAGACCCAGTACTTC CASSWIGGQETQYF
NA TRBJ2-5 TRBV5-1 NA TGCGCCAGCAGCTTGGGAGGGCTTGAGGAGACCCAGTACTTC CASSLGGLEETQYF
NA TRBJ2-7 TRBV2 NA TGTGCCAGCAGCTTCGGTGTAGGGCGGGTCTACGAGCAGTACTTC CASSFGVGRVYEQYF
NA TRBJ2-5 TRBV10-3 TRBD2 TGTGCCAGCACCTTAGGACTAGCGCGGGAGACCCAGTACTTC CASTLGLARETQYF
NA TRBJ1-2 TRBV29-1 NA TGCAGCGTTGTGGTCAGCGAGACGGGGGGCTACACCTTC CSVVVSETGGYTF
few TRBJ1-6 TRBV2 NA TGTGCCAGCAGTGTAAGTGAGCTGACTTCACCCCTCCACTTT CASSVSELTSPLHF
NA TRBJ2-3 TRBV2 TRBD2 TGTGCCAGCAGTGAACTTGGCGGGGGGGCAGATACGCAGTATTTT CASSELGGGADTQYF
NA TRBJ1-2 TRBV19 NA TGTGCCAGTAGTATAGTAGCCCGGCAGGGTGGTGGCTACACCTTC CASSIVARQGGGYTF